This T cell receptor (beta chain) was profiled in a study of regulatory and conventional T cells in RAG deficiency. Conventional CD4+ T cells were sorted from blood as CD25-low CD127-high cells. Study observations and caveats: RAG-deficient patients showed markedly lower Shannon entropy and higher Simpson indices than control T-cell subsets. Shorter CDR3s in all patient subsets; >80% Treg-Tconv overlap in Omenn. These Omenn syndrome Treg sorts may hold peripherally activated cells instead.

Germline CDR1 is SNHLY and CDR2 is FYNNEI. After removal of 8 bases from V and 7 bases from J, the junction contained 12 bases not matched to a gene. The CDR3 is 15 residues long. Clones were sequenced by immunoSEQ multiplex PCR, and TCRdb holds only the in-frame ones, with some missing. This table has just over 30,000 clones, 95% to 96% appearing once. Note on this clone: Its antigen remains unknown.

These data were also reused for a study on regulatory T cells. That paper adds: Primers: 52 TRBV forward and 13 TRBJ reverse.

The sequencing sample was made of CD25- CD4+ T cells sorted from blood. This receptor was identified in a human donor in good health. The V call is TRBV2, the J call TRBJ2-1; 9 positions match TRBD2. CDR3 loop: CASDIAGVAQNEQFF. In DNA form, the CDR3 reads TGTGCCAGCGACATAGCGGGAGTGGCCCAGAATGAGCAGTTCTTC. The variable domain in full, with the rest retrieved from reference TRBV2 and TRBJ2-1, is EPEVTQTPSHQVTQMGQEVILRCVPISNHLYFYWYRQILGQKVEFLVSFYNNEISEKSEIFDDQFSVERPDGSNFTLKIRSTKLEDSAMYFCASDIAGVAQNEQFFGPGTRLTVL.